Presented here are 27 T cell receptor beta chains from one specimen sequenced in a study of blood T cell repertoires in COVID-19. Sequencing used immunoSEQ multiplex PCR; TCRdb keeps in-frame clones, though not all of them. The repertoire holds roughly 200,000 clones, with roughly 84% as singletons. Sequences were obtained from peripheral blood. The source of these receptors is a middle-aged woman with COVID-19, enrolled during active disease.

This chain joins TRBV6-1 and TRBJ1-2; D gene unclear. V lost 3 bases, J lost 3 bases, and 14 bases lay in between. This CDR3 comprises 15 residues. Germline V gene data show CDR1 as MNHNS and CDR2 as SASEGT. The CDR3 DNA sequence: TGTGCCAGCAGTGATAAGAGTAATTCGCACTATGGCTACACCTTC. Protein: CASSDKSNSHYGYTF.

The chain has TRBV18 and TRBJ1-2, with 10 bases identical to TRBD1. After removal of 4 bases from V and 8 bases from J, the junction contained 7 bases not matched to a gene. Germline V gene sequence: CDR1 KGHSH, CDR2 LQKENI. The CDR3 loop spans 14 amino acids. The CDR3 DNA is TGTGCCAGCTCACTCGGGACAGGGGAAGCGGGCTACACCTTC. It codes for CASSLGTGEAGYTF. The full variable domain, completed using reference TRBV18 and TRBJ1-2, is NAGVMQNPRHLVRRRGQEARLRCSPMKGHSHVYWYRQLPEEGLKFMVYLQKENIIDESGMPKERFSAEFPKEGPSILRIQQVVRGDSAAYFCASSLGTGEAGYTFGSGTRLTVV.

As concerns this clone: The same CDR3 can be traced to other DNA sequences in this sample. The chain joins TRBV5-1 to TRBJ2-3; 7 bases are a match to TRBD1. This CDR3 spans 14 amino acids. The germline V gene has CDR1 SGHRS and CDR2 YFSETQ. With V trimmed by 4 bases and J by 3 bases, 5 bases remained unmatched. The CDR3 region is CASSRDSGTDTQYF. In nucleotides, the CDR3 is TGCGCCAGCAGCCGGGACAGTGGGACAGATACGCAGTATTTT.

J is TRBJ2-7 and V is TRBV6-6; 8 bases are a match to TRBD2. The germline gives CDR1 MNHNY, CDR2 SVGAGI (reference sequence). V lost 6 bases, J lost 2 bases, and 12 bases stayed unmatched. The CDR3 extends over 16 amino acids. The CDR3 sequence: CASSPPSAGGTYEQYF. The CDR3 DNA sequence: TGTGCCAGCAGCCCCCCCTCGGCGGGAGGTACCTACGAGCAGTACTTC.

This clone was observed a single time. The chain employs TRBV5-1 and TRBJ1-2; 10 nucleotides match TRBD1. V lost 0 bases to trimming and J lost 6 bases; unmatched junction nucleotides: 5. From germline, CDR1 is SGHRS and CDR2 YFSETQ. This CDR3 is 15 amino acids long. DNA of the CDR3: TGCGCCAGCAGCTTGGGACAGGGGGCTAAAAATGGCTACACCTTC. As protein: CASSLGQGAKNGYTF.

The V gene is TRBV9, the J gene TRBJ2-3; D is unresolved. CDR3 size: 14 residues. The germline V gene has CDR1 SGDLS and CDR2 YYNGEE. V was cut by 4 bases and J by 4 bases, with 13 bases left in between. The CDR3 DNA reads as TGTGCCAGCAGCCCTATTATCCGCCCAGATACGCAGTATTTT. This codes for CASSPIIRPDTQYF.

The chain links TRBV27 to TRBJ1-4; 9 positions agree with TRBD1. J gave up 0 bases and V 5 bases, and 7 bases lay outside the gene matches. This CDR3 is built from 17 residues. Germline V gene lookup returns CDR1 MNHEY and CDR2 SMNVEV (reference sequence). DNA of the CDR3: TGTGCCAGCAGTAAACTCGACAGGGGGGCAACTAATGAAAAACTGTTTTTT. This translates into CASSKLDRGATNEKLFF.

The chain links TRBV4-1 to TRBJ2-7; 8 bases are shared with TRBD1. Germline CDR1 and CDR2: MGHRA and YSYEKL. The CDR3 runs 15 residues. The junction had 8 bases not matched to a gene; V was cut back by 4 bases and J by 3 bases. The DNA of the CDR3 is TGCGCCAGCAGCCTCGCCGGGACAGGCATCTACGAGCAGTACTTC. Encoded protein: CASSLAGTGIYEQYF.

The chain has TRBV5-5 and TRBJ2-7; a possible D gene is TRBD1 (5 bases). Germline-derived CDR1 and CDR2 are SGHKS and YYEKEE (reference sequence). The CDR3 contains 15 residues. V lost 0 bases and J lost 2, with 12 bases in between. CDR3 sequence reads: CASSLDRTPPYEQYF. Written as DNA, the CDR3 is TGTGCCAGCAGCTTGGATAGGACACCGCCCTACGAGCAGTACTTC.

The chain has TRBV28 and TRBJ2-1, with TRBD1 matching 7 bases. CDR3 length: 14 amino acids. With 8 bases clipped from V and 0 bases from J, the junction kept 4 bases outside the gene matches. The V gene's germline CDR1 is MDHEN and CDR2 SYDVKM. The DNA for the CDR3 is TGTGCCAGCCAAAAGGGGGCCTCCTACAATGAGCAGTTCTTC. Protein product: CASQKGASYNEQFF.

This clone appeared once. This sequence joins TRBV27 and TRBJ2-3, with D tentatively TRBD1 (6 bases). The CDR3 contains 15 residues. The germline V gene has CDR1 MNHEY and CDR2 SMNVEV (reference sequence). V was shortened by 2 bases and J by 7 bases, with 16 bases between the two germline ends. The CDR3 protein is CASSLATGSGNTQYF. The CDR3 bases are TGTGCCAGCAGTTTAGCGACAGGATCCGGGAATACGCAGTATTTT.

The V call is TRBV5-4, the J call TRBJ1-6; possible D gene TRBD1, 6 bases. The CDR3 runs to 15 residues. The germline V gene encodes CDR1 SGHNT and CDR2 YYREEE (reference sequence). The V end was cut by 4 bases, the J end by 9 bases, with 17 bases between. The CDR3 sequence is CASSQSGGGGSPLHF. The CDR3 nucleotides read TGTGCCAGCAGCCAAAGCGGGGGAGGGGGTTCACCCCTCCACTTT.

In nucleotides, the CDR3 is TGTGCCAGCAGCCAAGTCTCCATACTTACAGGGGGACTGAACATTCAGTACTTC. The encoded protein is CASSQVSILTGGLNIQYF. This sequence joins TRBV4-2 and TRBJ2-4, with 8 bases identical to TRBD1. The J segment lost 7 bases and the V segment lost 1 base, leaving 15 bases of the junction unmatched. Germline CDR1 and CDR2: LGHNA and YNFKEQ. CDR3 length: 18 residues.

The count of this clone is one. The chain is built from TRBV5-4 and TRBJ1-1, with 9 bases matching TRBD1. Germline assignment: CDR1 SGHNT and CDR2 YYREEE (reference sequence). V shed 4 bases and J 5 bases; nucleotides not matched to a gene: 6. There are 14 residues in the CDR3. DNA of the CDR3: TGTGCCAGCAGCATCGGGACAGGGATGACTGAAGCTTTCTTT. Its translation: CASSIGTGMTEAFF.

V and J are TRBV19 and TRBJ1-2, with 8 bases identical to TRBD1. The CDR3 contains 14 residues. The V and J ends lost 0 bases and 5 bases, in that order; junction bases with no gene match: 2. CDR1 is LNHDA and CDR2 is SQIVND in the germline V gene (reference sequence). CDR3 nucleotide sequence: TGTGCCAGTAGTATAGACAGGGGGCAATATGGCTACACCTTC. This sequence encodes CASSIDRGQYGYTF.

J is TRBJ2-5 and V is TRBV28, with D uncertain. The ends were cut back, 3 bases at V and 2 bases at J, with 7 bases in the middle. Per the germline V gene, CDR1 is MDHEN and CDR2 is SYDVKM. This CDR3 contains 13 residues. CDR3 sequence reads: CASSFPGQETQYF. The DNA of the CDR3 is TGTGCCAGCAGTTTCCCAGGACAAGAGACCCAGTACTTC. The entire variable domain, with the rest obtained from reference TRBV28 and TRBJ2-5, is as follows: DVKVTQSSRYLVKRTGEKVFLECVQDMDHENMFWYRQDPGLGLRLIYFSYDVKMKEKGDIPEGYSVSREKKERFSLILESASTNQTSMYLCASSFPGQETQYFGPGTRLLVL.

This rearrangement joins TRBV12-3 or TRBV12-4 to TRBJ2-2; D is uncertain. The CDR3 contains 12 residues. Deletions cut 6 bases from V and 3 bases from J, with 5 bases between. The CDR3 is CASSLYTGELFF. The CDR3 DNA reads as TGTGCCAGCAGCCTCTACACCGGGGAGCTGTTTTTT.

This clone was seen only a few times. The genes are TRBV24-1 and TRBJ2-1; 9 bases agree with TRBD2. V dropped 11 bases and J dropped 4; count of bases not matched to a gene: 17. There are 17 residues in the CDR3. CDR1 is KGHDR, CDR2 SFDVKD, per germline. CDR3 region: CASQPGLASGVYNEQFF. In DNA form, the CDR3 reads TGTGCCAGCCAACCGGGACTAGCCTCAGGAGTATACAATGAGCAGTTCTTC.

The chain links TRBV24-1 to TRBJ1-5; D might be TRBD1 (5 bases). Germline loops: CDR1 KGHDR, CDR2 SFDVKD. V was pared by 4 bases and J by 4 bases, with 10 bases between. The CDR3 is made up of 14 amino acids. DNA of the CDR3: TGTGCCACCAGTGACTACAGGTCAAATCAGCCCCAGCATTTT. Protein: CATSDYRSNQPQHF.

This chain uses TRBV7-9 with TRBJ2-3; 10 nucleotides align to TRBD1. CDR3 length equals 16 residues. After removal of 5 bases from V and 1 base from J, the junction contained 6 bases not matched to a gene. Germline V lookup: CDR1 SEHNR, CDR2 FQNEAQ (reference sequence). As DNA, the CDR3 is TGTGCCAGCAGCCCATTAGGGACAGGGGGCACAGATACGCAGTATTTT. Amino acids: CASSPLGTGGTDTQYF.

As to this clone: Other DNA sequences in the same sample also yield this CDR3. The chain combines TRBV24-1 with TRBJ1-5, with D unresolved. V was shortened by 3 bases and J by 3 bases, with 8 bases between the two germline ends. The CDR3 has 14 amino acids. Germline assignment: CDR1 KGHDR and CDR2 SFDVKD. CDR3 nucleotide sequence: TGTGCCACCAGTGATCCCGGGTCCAATCAGCCCCAGCATTTT. Residues: CATSDPGSNQPQHF.

This rearrangement joins TRBV5-1 to TRBJ1-1; possible D gene TRBD1, 5 bases. Germline V lookup: CDR1 SGHRS, CDR2 YFSETQ. Deletions cut 4 bases from V and 5 bases from J, with 18 bases between. The CDR3 spans 15 residues. For the CDR3, the DNA is TGCGCCAGCAGCCCCGGACAACTCGTAGAGACTGAAGCTTTCTTT. Translated: CASSPGQLVETEAFF. The full variable domain, completed using reference TRBV5-1 and TRBJ1-1, is KAGVTQTPRYLIKTRGQQVTLSCSPISGHRSVSWYQQTPGQGLQFLFEYFSETQRNKGNFPGRFSGRQFSNSRSEMNVSTLELGDSALYLCASSPGQLVETEAFFGQGTRLTVV.

The rearrangement uses TRBV19 and TRBJ1-5; tentatively, D is TRBD1 (5 bases). In germline, CDR1 is LNHDA, CDR2 SQIVND (reference sequence). V was trimmed by 7 bases and J by 2 bases, leaving 15 bases between them. This CDR3 is built from 15 residues. CDR3 coding DNA: TGTGCCAGTACCTCCACCGGCAGGGGCAATCAGCCCCAGCATTTT. Its translation: CASTSTGRGNQPQHF.

This clone was found a few times. The J gene is TRBJ2-5, the V gene TRBV7-9; tentative D call: TRBD2 (6 bases). The CDR3 spans 14 residues. V was cut by 5 bases and J by 5 bases, with 15 bases left in between. Germline V gene sequence: CDR1 SEHNR, CDR2 FQNEAQ (reference sequence). CDR3 amino acids: CASSRGSGLETQYF. As DNA, the CDR3 is TGTGCCAGCAGCCGGGGGTCGGGGTTGGAGACCCAGTACTTC. Drawing the rest from reference TRBV7-9 and TRBJ2-5, the complete variable domain is DTGVSQNPRHKITKRGQNVTFRCDPISEHNRLYWYRQTLGQGPEFLTYFQNEAQLEKSRLLSDRFSAERPKGSFSTLEIQRTEQGDSAMYLCASSRGSGLETQYFGPGTRLLVL.

The chain combines TRBV7-3 with TRBJ2-1, with TRBD2 identical over 12 bases. Germline V gene data show CDR1 as SGHTA and CDR2 as FQGTGA. Germline trimming cut 4 bases from V and 8 bases from J; bases unmatched to any gene: 9. The CDR3 is made up of 16 amino acids. CDR3 DNA: TGTGCCAGCAGCTCAATTTCTAGCGGGAGGGCCGATGAGCAGTTCTTC. Its translation is CASSSISSGRADEQFF.

CDR3 nucleotides: TGTGCCAGCAGCCCCGGGAGGGGCAATCAGCCCCAGCATTTT. Translating gives CASSPGRGNQPQHF. This chain connects TRBV5-6 to TRBJ1-5; D is unclear. The CDR3 covers 14 residues. V dropped 4 bases and J dropped 2 bases, with 10 bases sitting between them. The germline V gene has CDR1 SGHDT and CDR2 YYEEEE.

V gene TRBV27 combines with J gene TRBJ1-1; maybe TRBD1 (6 bases). The CDR3 is 13 amino acids. CDR1 and CDR2 from the germline V gene are MNHEY and SMNVEV (reference sequence). The V gene lost 5 bases and the J gene lost 10 bases, with 17 bases spanning the gap. The DNA of the CDR3 is TGTGCCAGCAGTGCCCTTGACAGGTTAACAGCTTTCTTT. Protein product: CASSALDRLTAFF.